This T cell receptor beta chain was sequenced in a study of spatial heterogeneity in lung cancer. TCRdb reanalysed the 5' RACE reads using MiXCR and keeps one entry per CDR3 protein. The sample carries approximately 5,200 distinct CDR3 sequences, approximately 3% recorded once. The CDR3 extends over 18 residues, inclusive of both ends. The count of this clonotype is one. Since no conserved phenylalanine or tryptophan closes the CDR3, a read error is the likely cause. The DNA is left out, because the CDR3 cannot be placed on it with certainty; the CDR3 is given as TCRdb lists it. Time point specified: sample taken at primary tumor resection.

This TCR was recovered from a male donor with early-stage non-small cell lung cancer. The V and J genes are TRBV21-1 and TRBJ2-3; TRBD1 is the table's D call, not checked against the DNA. TRBV21-1 is noted as a pseudogene. Specimen: normal lung tissue next to the tumor, collected at surgery. The CDR3 loop is CASSKDCRWTGGIETQEG.